This T cell receptor beta chain comes out of a study of blood T cell repertoires in COVID-19. Study-wide context: Sites in the United States, Italy and Spain provided acute and convalescent COVID-19 samples. PBMCs, B-cell-depleted T cells, or T cells were the source of the cDNA or gDNA that made up the material.

This clone turned up a few times. The CDR3 totals 15 residues. Germline V CDR1 and CDR2: GTSNPN, SVGIG (reference sequence). V was clipped by 0 bases and J by 5 bases; unmatched bases: 4. Original analysis: Counts of nucleated cells, estimated from reference gene primer amplification, were obtained. TCRdb's copy holds only in-frame clones and misses some; the assay was immunoSEQ multiplex PCR. The V and J calls and clone size come from that table; D and trimming were worked out from the DNA. Here the sample spans around 310,000 clones, around 89% being singletons. The genes are TRBV30 and TRBJ1-5, with 10 bases aligning to TRBD1. Source material: peripheral blood. The clonotype was recovered from a woman in her fifties or sixties with active or convalescent COVID-19. CDR3 sequence (DNA): TGTGCCTGGAGTGTAGGGGACAGGGGATATCAGCCCCAGCATTTT. As protein: CAWSVGDRGYQPQHF.